This T cell receptor beta chain came from a study of identical twins. The germline V gene has CDR1 PRHDT and CDR2 FYEKMQ (reference sequence). Trimming pared 5 bases from V and 5 bases from J, leaving 10 bases between. This CDR3 comprises 13 residues. TCRdb passed the 5' RACE reads through MiXCR, listing each CDR3 protein once. The sample shows approximately 890,000 distinct CDR3 sequences, approximately 13% of them seen only once. The sample was also reused in another study, on yellow fever vaccine responses in identical twins.

The TCR comes from a woman aged 18-30 years in good health. The chain employs TRBV13 and TRBJ1-3; a weak D match, TRBD1 (6 bases). The sample consisted of PBMCs. CDR3 sequence: CASSTGLRNTIYF. CDR3 coding DNA: TGTGCCAGCAGCACAGGGTTAAGAAACACCATATATTTT.